These 11 T cell receptor beta chains share one sample of origin, sequenced in a study of cytomegalovirus exposure and HLA in healthy donors. PCR used 60 Vbeta primers and 13 Jbeta primers. Repertoires were generated with immunoSEQ multiplex PCR, while TCRdb's copy carries only in-frame clones and drops some. The table lists just under 95,000 clones, about 80% of them singletons. Sequencing was performed on PBMCs. The source of these receptors is a human donor in good health.

The chain combines TRBV13 with TRBJ1-6; possible D gene TRBD1, 5 bases. The V gene lost 1 base and the J gene lost 6 bases, with 16 bases spanning the gap. The germline V gene has CDR1 PRHDT and CDR2 FYEKMQ (reference sequence). CDR3 length: 17 residues. CDR3 nucleotide sequence: TGTGCCAGCAGCTTAGTCCTCCCGGGGGGACCTAATTCACCCCTCCACTTT. Protein product: CASSLVLPGGPNSPLHF.

This sequence joins TRBV7-9 and TRBJ1-4; 7 nucleotides align to TRBD1. CDR1 is SEHNR and CDR2 is FQNEAQ in the germline V gene (reference sequence). Trimming at V came to 6 bases and at J to 8 bases, leaving 15 bases not matched to a gene. The CDR3 loop spans 16 amino acids. CDR3 region: CASRLQTGTDMEKLFF. In DNA, the CDR3 is TGTGCCAGCAGGCTCCAAACCGGGACAGATATGGAAAAACTGTTTTTT.

The rearrangement joins TRBV7-2 to TRBJ2-1, with TRBD2 matching 7 bases. The germline gives CDR1 SGHTA, CDR2 FQGNSA. With V trimmed by 7 bases and J by 8 bases, 11 bases remained unmatched. The CDR3 totals 14 residues. The CDR3 reads CASTFQRGKDEQFF. The CDR3 DNA sequence: TGTGCCAGCACCTTTCAGCGGGGTAAGGATGAGCAGTTCTTC.

V and J are TRBV27 and TRBJ1-1, with 7 positions matching TRBD1. CDR1 is MNHEY and CDR2 is SMNVEV in the germline V gene (reference sequence). The CDR3 is 17 amino acids. V lost 3 bases, J lost 0 bases, and 10 bases stayed unmatched. CDR3 loop: CASSFSFPGTVNTEAFF. The CDR3 bases are TGTGCCAGCAGTTTTTCGTTTCCGGGGACAGTGAACACTGAAGCTTTCTTT.

The chain combines TRBV6-5 with TRBJ1-5; possible D gene TRBD1, 6 bases. The CDR3 extends over 15 amino acids. Trimming cost V 6 bases and J 4 bases, with 16 bases left between them. Germline V lookup: CDR1 MNHEY, CDR2 SVGAGI. The CDR3 loop reads CASSPGQRTNQPQHF. The CDR3 DNA reads TGTGCCAGCAGCCCAGGACAGCGCACTAATCAGCCCCAGCATTTT.

V gene TRBV6-1 combines with J gene TRBJ1-6; D remains ambiguous. Trimming removed 6 bases at V and 5 bases at J, with 14 bases between. The CDR3 has 15 amino acids. Germline loops: CDR1 MNHNS, CDR2 SASEGT. The CDR3 DNA follows: TGTGCCAGCAGAGAACCCGGGAGGAATAATTCACCCCTCCACTTT. Protein sequence: CASREPGRNNSPLHF.

The V and J genes are TRBV7-8 and TRBJ1-2, with a possible D match to TRBD1 (5 bases). CDR1 and CDR2 (germline): SGHVS, FQNEAQ. The CDR3 is 14 amino acids. The V and J ends lost 0 bases and 2 bases respectively, with 7 bases between them. The CDR3 nucleotides are TGTGCCAGCAGCTTAGCGGCAGGGAACTATGGCTACACCTTC. Its protein product is CASSLAAGNYGYTF.

This clone showed up just once. V is TRBV7-2 and J is TRBJ2-3; TRBD2 matches 8 bases. Germline CDR1 SGHTA, CDR2 FQGNSA. V shed 5 bases, J shed 11 bases, and the junction held 6 bases outside the gene matches. The CDR3 extends over 12 amino acids. The CDR3 spells CASSLGLEVQYF. DNA of the CDR3: TGTGCCAGCAGCCTGGGACTAGAAGTGCAGTATTTT.

J is TRBJ2-1 and V is TRBV5-1; TRBD2 matches at 12 bases. With V trimmed by 6 bases and J by 1 base, 8 bases remained unmatched. The CDR3 runs 17 residues. Germline CDR1 is SGHRS and CDR2 is YFSETQ. CDR3 protein: CASNLAGGTWSYNEQFF. In nucleotides, the CDR3 is TGCGCCAGCAACCTAGCGGGAGGGACGTGGTCCTACAATGAGCAGTTCTTC.

The chain employs TRBV7-9 and TRBJ1-2, with 8 bases matching TRBD1. This CDR3 comprises 16 residues. J was trimmed by 4 bases and V by 5 bases; bases with no gene match: 12. CDR1 is SEHNR and CDR2 is FQNEAQ in the germline V gene (reference sequence). This chain's CDR3 is CASSAGGTGGIYGYTF. DNA of the CDR3: TGTGCCAGCAGCGCGGGGGGGACAGGAGGAATCTATGGCTACACCTTC.

This rearrangement joins TRBV19 to TRBJ2-3; maybe TRBD1 (5 bases). CDR1 and CDR2 from the germline V gene are LNHDA and SQIVND (reference sequence). The CDR3 sequence is 14 residues long. Trimming took off 6 bases at V and 0 bases at J, with 10 bases between the two ends. CDR3 coding DNA: TGTGCCAGTAGACCCAGGGCTAGCACAGATACGCAGTATTTT. It translates to CASRPRASTDTQYF.